The following is a T cell receptor (beta chain) sequence with its context. Its target is not known. TCRdb's table, derived via immunoSEQ multiplex PCR, lists solely in-frame clones and lacks some. The repertoire holds 130,000 or so clones, with 75% to 95% as singletons. The sample comes from a study of T cell responses to AZD1222 COVID-19 vaccine. Study-wide results and caveats: Repertoires were obtained only post-peak T cell response. Among spike-specific TCRs, nearly half reportedly target unmutated variant regions.

This CDR3 has 13 amino acids. V was trimmed by 4 bases and J by 10 bases, leaving 14 bases between them. In germline, CDR1 is SGHTA, CDR2 FQGNSA. The source material was peripheral blood, sampled 28 days after the second AZD1222 dose. The receptor's source is an adult who received the AZD1222 COVID-19 vaccine. This rearrangement joins TRBV7-2 to TRBJ1-5; D may be TRBD1 (5 bases). CDR3 amino acids: CASSWGGAGPQHF. The CDR3 coding sequence is TGTGCCAGCAGCTGGGGGGGTGCCGGCCCCCAGCATTTT.